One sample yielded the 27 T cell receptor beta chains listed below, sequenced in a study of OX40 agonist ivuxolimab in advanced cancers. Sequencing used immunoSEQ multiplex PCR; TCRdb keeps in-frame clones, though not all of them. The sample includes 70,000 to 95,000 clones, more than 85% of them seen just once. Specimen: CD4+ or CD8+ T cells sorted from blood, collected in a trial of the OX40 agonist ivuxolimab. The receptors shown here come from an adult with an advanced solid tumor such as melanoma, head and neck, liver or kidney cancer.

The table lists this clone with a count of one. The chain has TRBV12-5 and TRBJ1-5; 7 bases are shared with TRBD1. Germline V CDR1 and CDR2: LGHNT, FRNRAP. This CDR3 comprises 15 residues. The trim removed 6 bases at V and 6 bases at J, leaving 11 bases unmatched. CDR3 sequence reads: CASGPLTGSGQPQHF. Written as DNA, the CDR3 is TGTGCTAGTGGCCCCCTGACAGGGTCCGGTCAGCCCCAGCATTTT.

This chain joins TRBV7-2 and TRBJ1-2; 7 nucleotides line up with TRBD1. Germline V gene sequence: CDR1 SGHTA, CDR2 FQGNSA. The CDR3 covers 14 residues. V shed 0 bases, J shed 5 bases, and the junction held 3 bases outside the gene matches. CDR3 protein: CASSLAGGGYGYTF. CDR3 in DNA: TGTGCCAGCAGCTTAGCAGGGGGCGGTTATGGCTACACCTTC.

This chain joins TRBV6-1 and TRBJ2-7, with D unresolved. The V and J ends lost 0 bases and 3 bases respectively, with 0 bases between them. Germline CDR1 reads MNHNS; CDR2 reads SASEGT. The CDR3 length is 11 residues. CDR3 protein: CASSEAYEQYF. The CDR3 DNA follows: TGTGCCAGCAGTGAAGCCTACGAGCAGTACTTC.

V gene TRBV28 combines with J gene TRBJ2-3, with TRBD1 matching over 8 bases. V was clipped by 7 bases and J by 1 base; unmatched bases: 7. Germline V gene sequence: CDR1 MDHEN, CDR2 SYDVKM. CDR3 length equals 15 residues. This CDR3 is CASTVETGGTDTQYF. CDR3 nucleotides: TGTGCCAGCACCGTGGAGACAGGGGGCACAGATACGCAGTATTTT.

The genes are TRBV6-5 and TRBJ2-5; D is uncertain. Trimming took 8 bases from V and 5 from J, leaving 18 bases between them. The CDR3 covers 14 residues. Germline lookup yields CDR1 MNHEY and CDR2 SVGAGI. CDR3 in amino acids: CASLNPGVRETQYF. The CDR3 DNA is TGTGCCAGCTTAAACCCGGGTGTCCGGGAGACCCAGTACTTC.

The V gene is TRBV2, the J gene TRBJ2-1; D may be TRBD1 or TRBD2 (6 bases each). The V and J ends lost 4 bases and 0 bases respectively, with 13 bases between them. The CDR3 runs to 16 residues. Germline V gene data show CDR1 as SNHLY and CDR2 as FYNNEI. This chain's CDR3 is CASSGLEGGSYNEQFF. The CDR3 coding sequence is TGTGCCAGCAGTGGTCTTGAGGGGGGCTCCTACAATGAGCAGTTCTTC.

The CDR3 reads CASSVIGPTHQPQHF. The DNA for the CDR3 is TGTGCCAGCAGCGTTATCGGCCCGACACATCAGCCCCAGCATTTT. The V and J genes are TRBV28 and TRBJ1-5; D remains ambiguous. The CDR3 totals 15 residues. Germline CDR1 MDHEN, CDR2 SYDVKM. With 6 bases removed from V and 5 bases from J, the gap between germline ends came to 17 bases.

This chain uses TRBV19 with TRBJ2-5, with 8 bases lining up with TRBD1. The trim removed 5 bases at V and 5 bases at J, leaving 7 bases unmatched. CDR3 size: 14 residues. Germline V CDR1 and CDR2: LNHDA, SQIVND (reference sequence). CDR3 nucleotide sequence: TGTGCCAGTAGTTCCGGACAGGGTGGGGAGACCCAGTACTTC. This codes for CASSSGQGGETQYF.

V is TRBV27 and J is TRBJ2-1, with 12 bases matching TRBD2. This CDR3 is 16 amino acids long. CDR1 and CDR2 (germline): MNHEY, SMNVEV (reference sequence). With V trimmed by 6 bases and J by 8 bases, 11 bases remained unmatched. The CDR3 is CASSRTSGERIDEQFF. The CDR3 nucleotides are TGTGCCAGCAGCCGGACTAGCGGGGAGCGGATCGATGAGCAGTTCTTC.

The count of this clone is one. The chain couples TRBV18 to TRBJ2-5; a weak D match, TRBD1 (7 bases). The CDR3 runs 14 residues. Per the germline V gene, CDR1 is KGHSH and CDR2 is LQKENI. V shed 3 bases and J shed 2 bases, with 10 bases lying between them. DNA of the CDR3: TGTGCCAGCTCACCGGCGGGACAGCAAGAGACCCAGTACTTC. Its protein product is CASSPAGQQETQYF.

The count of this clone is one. The CDR3 DNA reads TGTGCCAGCGGTAAGGGGCGCAGAGAGAACACTGAAGCTTTCTTT. Translated, it gives CASGKGRRENTEAFF. The chain uses TRBV7-9 and TRBJ1-1; tentatively, D is TRBD1 (5 bases). Germline lookup yields CDR1 SEHNR and CDR2 FQNEAQ (reference sequence). The germline V and J ends were trimmed by 8 bases and 1 base, with 17 bases remaining between them. CDR3 length: 15 residues. Supplemented by reference TRBV7-9 and TRBJ1-1, the full variable domain reads DTGVSQNPRHKITKRGQNVTFRCDPISEHNRLYWYRQTLGQGPEFLTYFQNEAQLEKSRLLSDRFSAERPKGSFSTLEIQRTEQGDSAMYLCASGKGRRENTEAFFGQGTRLTVV.

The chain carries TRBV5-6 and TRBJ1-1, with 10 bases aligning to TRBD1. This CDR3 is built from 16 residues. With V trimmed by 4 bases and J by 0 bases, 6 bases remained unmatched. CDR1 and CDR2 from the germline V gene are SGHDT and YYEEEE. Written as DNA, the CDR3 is TGTGCCAGCAGCGCAGACAGGGGGCGATTGAACACTGAAGCTTTCTTT. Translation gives CASSADRGRLNTEAFF.

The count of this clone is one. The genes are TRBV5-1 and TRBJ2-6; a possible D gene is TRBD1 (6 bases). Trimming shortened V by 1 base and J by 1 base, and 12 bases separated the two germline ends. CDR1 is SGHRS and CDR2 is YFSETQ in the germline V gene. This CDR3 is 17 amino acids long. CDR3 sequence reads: CASSLRAGDSGANVLTF. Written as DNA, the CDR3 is TGCGCCAGCAGCTTGCGCGCAGGGGATTCTGGGGCCAACGTCCTGACTTTC.

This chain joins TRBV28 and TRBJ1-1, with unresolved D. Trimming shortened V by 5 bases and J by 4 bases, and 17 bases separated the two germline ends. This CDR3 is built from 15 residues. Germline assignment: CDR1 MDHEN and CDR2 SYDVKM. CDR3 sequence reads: CASSPRVRGGTEAFF. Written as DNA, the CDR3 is TGTGCCAGCAGTCCAAGGGTAAGAGGAGGCACTGAAGCTTTCTTT.

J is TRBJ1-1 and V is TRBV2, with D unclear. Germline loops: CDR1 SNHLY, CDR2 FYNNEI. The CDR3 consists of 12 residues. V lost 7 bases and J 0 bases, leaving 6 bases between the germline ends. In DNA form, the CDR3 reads TGTGCCAGCAACCGATTGAACACTGAAGCTTTCTTT. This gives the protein CASNRLNTEAFF.

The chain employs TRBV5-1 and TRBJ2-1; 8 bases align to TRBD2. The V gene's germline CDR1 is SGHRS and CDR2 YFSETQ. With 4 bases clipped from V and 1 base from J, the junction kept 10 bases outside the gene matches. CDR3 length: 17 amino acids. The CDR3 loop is CASSPGGAGGSYNEQFF. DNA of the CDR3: TGCGCCAGCAGCCCGGGAGGTGCGGGAGGTTCCTACAATGAGCAGTTCTTC.

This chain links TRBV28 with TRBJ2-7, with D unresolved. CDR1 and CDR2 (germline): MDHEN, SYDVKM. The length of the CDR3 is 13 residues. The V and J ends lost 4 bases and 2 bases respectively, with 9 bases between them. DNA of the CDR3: TGTGCCAGCAGTTCCCACAGTCCCTACGAGCAGTACTTC. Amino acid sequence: CASSSHSPYEQYF.

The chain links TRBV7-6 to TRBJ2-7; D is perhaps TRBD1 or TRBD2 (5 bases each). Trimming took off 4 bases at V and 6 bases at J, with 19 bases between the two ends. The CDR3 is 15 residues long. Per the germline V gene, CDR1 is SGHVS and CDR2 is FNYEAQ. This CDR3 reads CASSSAGTLPTEQYF. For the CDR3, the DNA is TGTGCCAGCAGCTCTGCCGGGACCCTTCCTACCGAGCAGTACTTC.

In DNA form, the CDR3 reads TGCAGCGTGGAGCCTGACAGGGGGCGGCAAGAGACCCAGTACTTC. It codes for CSVEPDRGRQETQYF. The J gene is TRBJ2-5, the V gene TRBV29-1; the match to TRBD1 covers 10 bases. This CDR3 region has 15 residues. J gave up 2 bases and V 6 bases, and 9 bases lay outside the gene matches. Germline-derived CDR1 and CDR2 are SQVTM and ANQGSEA.

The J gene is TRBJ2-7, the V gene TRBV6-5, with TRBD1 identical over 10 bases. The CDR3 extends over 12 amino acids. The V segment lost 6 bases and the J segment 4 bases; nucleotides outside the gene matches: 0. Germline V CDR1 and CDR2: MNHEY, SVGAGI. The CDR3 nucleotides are TGTGCCAGCAGGGACAGGGGGTACGAGCAGTACTTC. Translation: CASRDRGYEQYF.

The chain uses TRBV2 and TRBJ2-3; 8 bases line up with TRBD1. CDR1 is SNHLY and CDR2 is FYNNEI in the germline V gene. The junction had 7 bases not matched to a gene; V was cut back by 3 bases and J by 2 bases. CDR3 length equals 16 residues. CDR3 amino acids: CASSEDTGGSTDTQYF. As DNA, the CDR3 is TGTGCCAGCAGTGAGGATACAGGGGGTTCCACAGATACGCAGTATTTT.

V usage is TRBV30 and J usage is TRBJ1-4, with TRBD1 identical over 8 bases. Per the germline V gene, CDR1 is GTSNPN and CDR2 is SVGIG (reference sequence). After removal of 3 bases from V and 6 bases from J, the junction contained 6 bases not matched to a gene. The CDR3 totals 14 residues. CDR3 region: CAWRLRGRDEKLFF. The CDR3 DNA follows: TGTGCCTGGAGACTCAGGGGGCGCGATGAAAAACTGTTTTTT.

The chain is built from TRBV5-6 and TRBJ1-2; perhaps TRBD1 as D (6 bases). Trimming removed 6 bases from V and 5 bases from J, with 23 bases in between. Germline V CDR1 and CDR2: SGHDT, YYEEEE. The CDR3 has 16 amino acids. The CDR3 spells CASTRWAGVIEYGYTF. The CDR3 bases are TGTGCCAGCACCAGGTGGGCAGGGGTGATTGAGTATGGCTACACCTTC.

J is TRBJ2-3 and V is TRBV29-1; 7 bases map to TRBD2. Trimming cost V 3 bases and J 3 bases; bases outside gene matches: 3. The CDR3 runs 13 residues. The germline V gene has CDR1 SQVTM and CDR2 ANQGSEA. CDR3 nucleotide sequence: TGCAGCGTTGATCCAGCGGGGACAGATACGCAGTATTTT. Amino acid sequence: CSVDPAGTDTQYF.

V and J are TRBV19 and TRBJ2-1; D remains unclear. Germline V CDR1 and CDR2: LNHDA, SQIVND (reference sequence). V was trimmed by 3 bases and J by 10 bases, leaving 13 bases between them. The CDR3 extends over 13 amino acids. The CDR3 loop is CASSIGSLGEQFF. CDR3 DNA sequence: TGTGCCAGTAGTATTGGCAGCCTAGGGGAGCAGTTCTTC.

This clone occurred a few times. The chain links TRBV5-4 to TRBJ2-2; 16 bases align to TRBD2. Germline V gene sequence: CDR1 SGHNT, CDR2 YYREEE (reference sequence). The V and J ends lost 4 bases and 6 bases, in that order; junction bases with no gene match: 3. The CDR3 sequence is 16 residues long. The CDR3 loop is CASSMGLAGGAGELFF. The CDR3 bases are TGTGCCAGCAGCATGGGACTAGCGGGAGGGGCCGGGGAGCTGTTTTTT.

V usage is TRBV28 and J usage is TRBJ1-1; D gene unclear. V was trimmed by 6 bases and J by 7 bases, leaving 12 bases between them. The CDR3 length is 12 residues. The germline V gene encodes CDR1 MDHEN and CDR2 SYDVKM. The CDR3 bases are TGTGCCAGCAGAGCGTCCAGGAGTGAAGCTTTCTTT. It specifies CASRASRSEAFF.